Listed below are T cell receptor beta chains from one sample, sequenced in a study of beta chain features in type 1 diabetes. Method: immunoSEQ multiplex PCR; TCRdb's copy keeps in-frame clones and lacks some. Of 200,000 to 250,000 clones in the sample, more than 11% were seen once. Sequencing used naive CD4+ T cells from blood. The receptors here all came from a man aged 25 to 40 with type 1 diabetes. Both conserved end residues are trimmed from each CDR3.

V gene	J gene	CDR3 protein
TRBV27	TRBJ2-6	ASIGRGHGKTGANVLT
TRBV12-5	TRBJ1-5	ASGSLIEMGGSNQPQH
TRBV5-1	TRBJ2-2	ASSASGTGATGELF
TRBV30	TRBJ1-5	AWSVLGQMNQPQH
TRBV2	TRBJ1-5	ASSRQGRNQPQH
TRBV19	TRBJ1-4	ASSEGQTNEKLF
TRBV30	TRBJ1-5	AWSAGGGGSNQPQH
TRBV9	TRBJ2-1	ASSVGQGRKNEQF
TRBV5-1	TRBJ2-7	ASTSGTPSYEQY
TRBV10-3	TRBJ1-2	AIKQQNYGYT
TRBV7-9	TRBJ2-1	ASSLEGERYNEQF
TRBV10-3	TRBJ1-1	AISGQTGNSNTEAF
TRBV27	TRBJ1-5	ASRRTGGNQPQH
TRBV6-5	TRBJ2-3	ASSSTGGLAGDTQY
TRBV9	TRBJ2-5	ASSVGGGAQETQY
TRBV5-1	TRBJ1-2	ASISGTGTGTYGYT
TRBV19	TRBJ1-5	ASSPRDSNQPQH
TRBV21-1	TRBJ2-7	ARDRAPAYEQY
TRBV20-1	TRBJ2-1	SARLAEQF
TRBV6-1	TRBJ2-5	ASSAGHNAETQY
TRBV2	TRBJ2-6	ASRGLPSGANVLT
TRBV14	TRBJ1-3	ASSSPAGGTRWQSRIRTIY